The clone carrying this T cell receptor (beta chain) appeared many times. This entry belongs to a study of T-cell reconstitution after alpha-beta-depleted transplantation in children. Unique molecular identifiers were used in preparing the TCRbeta library. TCRdb used MiXCR to reprocess the PCR reads, holding one entry per CDR3 protein. The sample holds around 680,000 distinct CDR3 sequences, roughly 15% seen once. This CDR3 has 14 amino acids. Germline values: CDR1 SGHKS, CDR2 YYEKEE (reference sequence). V gave up 2 bases and J gave up 7 bases, with 13 bases separating them. The receptor was isolated from a human donor who donated a stem cell graft to a child with acute myeloid leukemia. This specimen was PBMCs from the stem cell graft donor, taken from the stem cell graft. The rearrangement joins TRBV5-5 to TRBJ1-5; maybe TRBD1 (6 bases). CDR3 protein: CASSFRQAGQPQHF. The CDR3 DNA reads TGTGCCAGCAGCTTTAGACAGGCGGGACAGCCCCAGCATTTT.